This passage covers 22 T cell receptor beta chains from one sample sequenced in a study of T cells in Graves' hyperthyroidism and ophthalmopathy. RNA transcripts provided the source from which TCR beta CDR3 regions were amplified. With the HTBI primer set, the TCR CDR3 went through a first round of RT-PCR. MiXCR was run by TCRdb on the multiplex PCR reads, yielding one entry per CDR3 protein. The table has around 300,000 distinct CDR3 sequences, around 20% seen once. Sequences were obtained from blood. These receptors came from a man younger than 45 with Graves' ophthalmopathy.

CDR3 bases: TGTGCCAGCAGCCGTACCCCCGGGACAGGGCCAGAGAATGAGCAGTTCTTC. Translating it yields CASSRTPGTGPENEQFF. V is TRBV9 and J is TRBJ2-1; TRBD1 matches at 9 bases. The CDR3 is made up of 17 amino acids. V was clipped by 4 bases and J by 7 bases; unmatched bases: 15. CDR1 and CDR2 from the germline V gene are SGDLS and YYNGEE.

With regard to this clonotype: This sequence may be a read error, since a much larger clone differs from it by one base. The CDR3 region is CACRLRVAEAFF. In nucleotides, the CDR3 is TGTGCCTGCAGACTCAGGGTCGCTGAAGCTTTCTTT. The gene calls are TRBV28 and TRBJ1-1, with D tentatively TRBD1 (5 bases). The germline CDR1 and CDR2 sequences are MDHEN and SYDVKM. This CDR3 is 12 amino acids long.

This clonotype was recorded at least ten times. J is TRBJ1-4 and V is TRBV6-1; maybe TRBD1 (5 bases). The germline V and J ends were trimmed by 5 bases and 0 bases, with 10 bases remaining between them. This CDR3 is built from 15 residues. CDR1 and CDR2 (germline): MNHNS, SASEGT. CDR3 loop: CASSRQSPTNEKLFF. In DNA, the CDR3 is TGTGCCAGCAGTAGACAGTCCCCAACTAATGAAAAACTGTTTTTT.

The chain recombines TRBV20-1 with TRBJ2-1, with TRBD2 matching over 14 bases. The germline V gene encodes CDR1 DFQATT and CDR2 SNEGSKA (reference sequence). The CDR3 is 15 residues long. With 6 bases clipped from V and 8 bases from J, the junction kept 9 bases outside the gene matches. This CDR3 is CSASPTSGRGYEQFF. As DNA, the CDR3 is TGCAGTGCCTCCCCGACTAGCGGGAGGGGTTATGAGCAGTTCTTC.

The chain is built from TRBV4-1 and TRBJ2-3; TRBD2 matches 11 bases. V was pared by 1 base and J by 0 bases, with 9 bases of the junction left unmatched. CDR1 and CDR2 from the germline V gene are MGHRA and YSYEKL. This CDR3 is 19 amino acids long. The CDR3 DNA is TGCGCCAGCAGCCAAGTGGGAGCTAGCGGGAGGACTAGCACAGATACGCAGTATTTT. As protein: CASSQVGASGRTSTDTQYF.

This clonotype was counted between two and nine times. This chain connects TRBV19 to TRBJ2-1; 9 bases fit TRBD2. The germline V gene encodes CDR1 LNHDA and CDR2 SQIVND (reference sequence). Trimming took 5 bases from V and 1 from J; bases not matched to a gene: 9. The CDR3 is 17 amino acids. The CDR3 is CASSLIAGDGSYNEQFF. The CDR3 nucleotides read TGTGCCAGTAGTCTAATAGCGGGAGACGGGTCCTACAATGAGCAGTTCTTC.

This clonotype was picked up a small number of times. The chain recombines TRBV18 with TRBJ2-7; 9 positions agree with TRBD2. J lost 5 bases, V lost 3 bases, and 5 bases had no gene match. The CDR3 contains 14 residues. Per the germline V gene, CDR1 is KGHSH and CDR2 is LQKENI. CDR3 nucleotide sequence: TGTGCCAGCTCACCGGTTAGCGGGAGAAACGAGCAGTACTTC. This encodes CASSPVSGRNEQYF.

This clonotype was observed a handful of times. V usage is TRBV28 and J usage is TRBJ2-2; 7 bases map to TRBD2. Per the germline V gene, CDR1 is MDHEN and CDR2 is SYDVKM. The CDR3 loop spans 16 amino acids. The V segment lost 6 bases and the J segment 1 base; nucleotides outside the gene matches: 8. The CDR3 nucleotides read TGTGCCAGCAGGTCCCGGGAGGCTGAGAACACCGGGGAGCTGTTTTTT. It translates to CASRSREAENTGELFF.

The chain employs TRBV29-1 and TRBJ2-1, with TRBD2 identical over 8 bases. This CDR3 is built from 14 residues. Germline assignment: CDR1 SQVTM and CDR2 ANQGSEA. CDR3 bases: TGCAGTAGCCGGGGGGGAAAAATTAACAATGAGCAGTTCTTC. This translates into CSSRGGKINNEQFF.

This clonotype was observed at least ten times. The rearrangement uses TRBV29-1 and TRBJ2-7; 14 bases fit TRBD2. The CDR3 sequence is 14 residues long. The germline CDR1 and CDR2 sequences are SQVTM and ANQGSEA. V was pared by 3 bases and J by 6 bases, with 4 bases of the junction left unmatched. In nucleotides, the CDR3 is TGCAGCGTTGAGGGACTAGCGGGAGTCGGCGAGCAGTACTTC. The encoded protein is CSVEGLAGVGEQYF.

This sequence joins TRBV9 and TRBJ2-1; TRBD2 matches at 14 bases. Germline V gives CDR1 SGDLS, CDR2 YYNGEE. V shed 3 bases and J 7 bases; nucleotides not matched to a gene: 3. The CDR3 loop spans 15 amino acids. This CDR3 is CASSARTSGGNEQFF. The CDR3 DNA sequence: TGTGCCAGCAGCGCCCGGACTAGCGGGGGGAATGAGCAGTTCTTC.

This clonotype was observed at least ten times. The gene calls are TRBV30 and TRBJ1-2; D gene ambiguous. The length of the CDR3 is 14 residues. The ends were cut back, 2 bases at V and 8 bases at J, with 18 bases in the middle. CDR1 is GTSNPN, CDR2 SVGIG, per germline (reference sequence). CDR3 in amino acids: CAWSQTKPLWGYTF. CDR3 DNA: TGTGCCTGGAGTCAGACAAAACCACTTTGGGGCTACACCTTC.

This clonotype was observed a handful of times. The genes are TRBV29-1 and TRBJ2-5; 9 bases line up with TRBD1. CDR3 length: 14 residues. Trimming removed 5 bases from V and 1 base from J; junction bases left unmatched: 5. The germline CDR1 and CDR2 sequences are SQVTM and ANQGSEA. The CDR3 loop is CSVTGTGFQETQYF. CDR3 in DNA: TGCAGCGTTACCGGGACAGGGTTCCAAGAGACCCAGTACTTC.

This clonotype appeared a few times. The chain joins TRBV7-9 to TRBJ2-5; D uncertain. The CDR3 is 12 residues long. Trimming pared 5 bases from V and 4 bases from J, leaving 8 bases between. Germline V lookup: CDR1 SEHNR, CDR2 FQNEAQ (reference sequence). The CDR3 spells CASSLGLETQYF. As DNA, the CDR3 is TGTGCCAGCAGCCTGGGGTTAGAGACCCAGTACTTC.

This clonotype showed up just once. The chain uses TRBV7-9 and TRBJ2-2; unclear D gene. This CDR3 spans 21 amino acids. Deletions cut 3 bases from V and 1 base from J, with 27 bases between. Germline lookup yields CDR1 SEHNR and CDR2 FQNEAQ (reference sequence). The DNA for the CDR3 is TGTGCCAGCAGCTTCTCGCTTAAAAGTTCCCGACATTTTCGGAACACCGGGGAGCTGTTTTTT. This translates into CASSFSLKSSRHFRNTGELFF.

This clonotype was picked up many times. V and J are TRBV7-2 and TRBJ2-1, with D unresolved. The CDR3 covers 13 residues. Trimming took 3 bases from V and 7 from J, leaving 10 bases between them. CDR1 is SGHTA, CDR2 FQGNSA, per germline. CDR3 residues: CASSFFGENEQFF. The DNA for the CDR3 is TGTGCCAGCAGCTTTTTCGGCGAGAATGAGCAGTTCTTC. Using reference TRBV7-2 and TRBJ2-1 for the parts outside the CDR3, the full variable domain is GAGVSQSPSNKVTEKGKDVELRCDPISGHTALYWYRQSLGQGLEFLIYFQGNSAPDKSGLPSDRFSAERTGGSVSTLTIQRTQQEDSAVYLCASSFFGENEQFFGPGTRLTVL.

The chain links TRBV28 to TRBJ1-6, with D hard to call. Trimming removed 6 bases from V and 7 bases from J, with 13 bases in between. Germline V lookup: CDR1 MDHEN, CDR2 SYDVKM. The CDR3 runs 14 residues. CDR3 in amino acids: CASSPPGWNSPLHF. The CDR3 bases are TGTGCCAGCAGCCCCCCGGGGTGGAATTCACCCCTCCACTTT.

This clonotype appeared many times. The chain links TRBV5-1 to TRBJ2-1; a weak D match, TRBD2 (5 bases). Trimming pared 2 bases from V and 9 bases from J, leaving 9 bases between. The CDR3 is 12 residues long. Germline loops: CDR1 SGHRS, CDR2 YFSETQ. CDR3: CASSLQRTEQFF. CDR3 bases: TGCGCCAGCAGCTTACAGCGGACTGAGCAGTTCTTC.

The chain combines TRBV30 with TRBJ2-1; 14 nucleotides align to TRBD2. V dropped 1 base and J dropped 9; count of bases not matched to a gene: 5. CDR3 size: 15 residues. The germline CDR1 and CDR2 sequences are GTSNPN and SVGIG (reference sequence). The CDR3 protein is CAWSGLAGGLGEQFF. DNA of the CDR3: TGTGCCTGGAGTGGACTAGCGGGAGGGTTGGGTGAGCAGTTCTTC.

This clonotype was seen a few times. The genes are TRBV6-1 and TRBJ2-6; D might be TRBD1 or TRBD2, each matching 5 bases. CDR3 length: 17 residues. CDR1 is MNHNS, CDR2 SASEGT, per germline. V lost 5 bases and J 0 bases, leaving 14 bases between the germline ends. The CDR3 bases are TGTGCCAGCAGTCGGGACGGCGGAAGCTCTGGGGCCAACGTCCTGACTTTC. Translated: CASSRDGGSSGANVLTF.

This clonotype was seen more than once but under ten times. The junction departs from the called germline gene at one end, perhaps through a read error. This chain connects TRBV7-7 to TRBJ2-5; the D gene is possibly TRBD2 (6 bases). The length of the CDR3 is 16 residues. Germline CDR1 is SSHAT and CDR2 is FNYEAQ (reference sequence). CDR3 region: CASSSAGAGMGETQYF. As DNA, the CDR3 is TGTGCTAGCAGCTCAGCCGGAGCGGGTATGGGAGAGACCCAGTACTTC.

The rearrangement uses TRBV7-9 and TRBJ1-2; D might be TRBD1 (6 bases). The length of the CDR3 is 15 residues. The V and J ends lost 5 bases and 3 bases respectively, with 16 bases between them. Per the germline V gene, CDR1 is SEHNR and CDR2 is FQNEAQ (reference sequence). CDR3 in DNA: TGTGCCAGCAGCCTTACCGGGACACAAGACTATGGCTACACCTTC. Translation gives CASSLTGTQDYGYTF.